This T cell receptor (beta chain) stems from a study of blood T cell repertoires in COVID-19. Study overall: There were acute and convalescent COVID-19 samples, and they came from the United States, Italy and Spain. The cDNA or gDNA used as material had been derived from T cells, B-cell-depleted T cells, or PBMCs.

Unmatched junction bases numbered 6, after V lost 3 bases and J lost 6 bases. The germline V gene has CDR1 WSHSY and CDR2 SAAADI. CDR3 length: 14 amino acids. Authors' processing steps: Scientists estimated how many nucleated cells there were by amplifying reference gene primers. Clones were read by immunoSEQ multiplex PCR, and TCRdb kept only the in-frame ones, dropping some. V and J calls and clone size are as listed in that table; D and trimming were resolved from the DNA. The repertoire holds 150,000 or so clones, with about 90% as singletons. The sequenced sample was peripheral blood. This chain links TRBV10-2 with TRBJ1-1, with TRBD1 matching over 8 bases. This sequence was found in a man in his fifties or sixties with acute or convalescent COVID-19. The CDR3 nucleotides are TGCGCCAGCAGTGACACAGGGGGACTTGCTGAAGCTTTCTTT. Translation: CASSDTGGLAEAFF.